The 22 T cell receptor beta chains below come from one sample, sequenced in a study of neurological immune-mediated disorders (dated by TCRdb to 2018 to 2020). The library was produced with 5' RACE. The sequencer was an Illumina HiSeq 2500. Clones were called with MiXCR by TCRdb after fastp trimmed the public reads at Q25, and only in-frame beta chains were retained. Every distinct CDR3 protein forms one entry, paired with its most common genes and DNA. Across this sample there are tens of thousands of distinct CDR3 sequences, with less than 5.5% seen only once. The leading ten clones occupy 7.4% of the sample. The sequenced sample was PBMCs. These receptors were obtained from a man between 18 and 35 years old with multiple sclerosis.

This clonotype came up a few times. This sequence may be a read error, since a much larger clone differs from it by one base. The chain joins TRBV7-2 to TRBJ2-2; either TRBD1 or TRBD2 may fit D (5 bases each). The CDR3 covers 14 residues. V lost 6 bases to trimming and J lost 3 bases, with 11 bases between them. Germline V gene sequence: CDR1 SGHTA, CDR2 FQGNSA. CDR3 region: CASSWGLDTGELFF. The CDR3 DNA sequence: TGTGCCAGCAGTTGGGGGTTAGACACCGGGGAGCTGTTTTTT.

This clonotype was observed many times. The CDR3 spells CAIKESGGENEQYF. CDR3 coding DNA: TGTGCCATCAAGGAGTCGGGGGGCGAGAACGAGCAGTACTTC. The chain carries TRBV10-3 and TRBJ2-7; maybe TRBD2 (7 bases). Germline V gives CDR1 ENHRY, CDR2 SYGVKD. The CDR3 extends over 14 amino acids. The ends were cut back, 7 bases at V and 5 bases at J, with 18 bases in the middle.

Ten or more counts support this clonotype. The CDR3 protein is CSVRGGRLAGGITDTQYF. CDR3 nucleotide sequence: TGCAGTGTTAGGGGGGGCCGACTAGCGGGAGGAATCACAGATACGCAGTATTTT. The J gene is TRBJ2-3, the V gene TRBV20-1, with TRBD2 matching 13 bases. The V gene's germline CDR1 is DFQATT and CDR2 SNEGSKA (reference sequence). The V and J ends lost 7 bases and 2 bases, in that order; junction bases with no gene match: 15. The CDR3 contains 18 residues.

This clonotype was recorded many times. The J gene is TRBJ2-7, the V gene TRBV12-3 or TRBV12-4; D is undetermined. This CDR3 is 12 amino acids long. V gave up 3 bases and J gave up 6 bases, with 9 bases separating them. CDR3 coding DNA: TGTGCCAGCAGTTTGGGTCTCGGCGAGCAGTACTTC. Its protein is CASSLGLGEQYF.

This clonotype has a count of ten or more. The chain recombines TRBV2 with TRBJ2-2; the match to TRBD2 covers 9 bases. In germline, CDR1 is SNHLY, CDR2 FYNNEI. This CDR3 comprises 15 residues. The junction had 6 bases not matched to a gene; V was cut back by 6 bases and J by 4 bases. In DNA form, the CDR3 reads TGTGCCAGCAGGAAGACTAGCGGTTCCACCGGGGAGCTGTTTTTT. Translated: CASRKTSGSTGELFF.

This clonotype occurred many times. The V gene is TRBV20-1, the J gene TRBJ2-5; 7 bases line up with TRBD1. CDR3 size: 13 residues. V gave up 3 bases and J gave up 3 bases; unmatched junction bases: 4. Germline-derived CDR1 and CDR2 are DFQATT and SNEGSKA (reference sequence). This chain's CDR3 is CSARGDSKETQYF. CDR3 DNA: TGCAGTGCTAGGGGGGACAGTAAAGAGACCCAGTACTTC.

Many counts were recorded for this clonotype. The V gene is TRBV4-1, the J gene TRBJ2-3; 8 nucleotides match TRBD2. The germline CDR1 and CDR2 sequences are MGHRA and YSYEKL. The CDR3 is made up of 16 amino acids. Losses at the gene ends were 1 base for V and 2 bases for J; bases not matched to a gene: 5. The DNA of the CDR3 is TGCGCCAGCAGCCAAGGACTAGCGAGGGCCACAGATACGCAGTATTTT. Its protein is CASSQGLARATDTQYF.

In its sample, this clonotype was seen many times. The chain uses TRBV12-3 or TRBV12-4 and TRBJ2-7; D is unresolved. The CDR3 has 14 amino acids. Trimming took 3 bases from V and 4 from J, leaving 13 bases between them. The CDR3 protein is CASSFSSRAYEQYF. In DNA, the CDR3 is TGTGCCAGCAGTTTTTCCAGCCGCGCGTACGAGCAGTACTTC.

At least ten counts were recorded for this clonotype. The gene calls are TRBV20-1 and TRBJ1-6, with D hard to call. Germline V gene lookup returns CDR1 DFQATT and CDR2 SNEGSKA (reference sequence). The V and J ends lost 2 bases and 0 bases respectively, with 11 bases between them. This CDR3 has 16 residues. CDR3 in DNA: TGCAGTGCTAGACCGGGCCCCAGCTCCTATAATTCACCCCTCCACTTT. This sequence encodes CSARPGPSSYNSPLHF.

At least ten counts were recorded for this clonotype. The chain employs TRBV25-1 and TRBJ2-1; 9 bases are shared with TRBD1. CDR3 size: 14 residues. After removal of 10 bases from V and 8 bases from J, the junction contained 12 bases not matched to a gene. The germline CDR1 and CDR2 sequences are MGHDK and SYGVNS. The CDR3 bases are TGTGCCACCCCCCCGGGACAGGGTTGGGATGAGCAGTTCTTC. Its translation: CATPPGQGWDEQFF.

This clonotype is labeled as medium-sized. This chain uses TRBV7-2 with TRBJ1-1; the D is unclear. Trimming stripped 1 base from V and 4 bases from J, with 7 bases between. Germline V CDR1 and CDR2: SGHTA, FQGNSA. The CDR3 covers 13 residues. Here the CDR3 DNA reads TGTGCCAGCAGCTTAGAGGAGGGCACTGAAGCTTTCTTT. Its protein is CASSLEEGTEAFF.

This clonotype was seen ten or more times. V gene TRBV7-8 combines with J gene TRBJ2-3, with 7 bases that match TRBD1. Germline values: CDR1 SGHVS, CDR2 FQNEAQ. V lost 5 bases, J lost 2 bases, and 10 bases stayed unmatched. This CDR3 is 16 amino acids long. The CDR3 region has the DNA TGTGCCAGCAGCGTACTAGTTGACAGGGCCACAGATACGCAGTATTTT. Translated: CASSVLVDRATDTQYF.

Concerning this clonotype itself: A read error is possible here, since a much larger clone lies one base away. The rearrangement uses TRBV6-5 and TRBJ2-1, with 10 nucleotides matching TRBD2. CDR3 length: 15 amino acids. Germline V lookup: CDR1 MNHEY, CDR2 SVGAGI. The J segment lost 3 bases and the V segment lost 5 bases, leaving 4 bases of the junction unmatched. The CDR3 nucleotides are TGTGCCAGCAGTGAGCGGGGGGGTTACTACAATGAGCAGTTCTTC. Protein sequence: CASSERGGYYNEQFF.

This chain links TRBV27 with TRBJ1-5; the D gene is possibly TRBD1 (5 bases). The germline V gene encodes CDR1 MNHEY and CDR2 SMNVEV (reference sequence). The CDR3 is 14 amino acids. V lost 6 bases and J lost 6, with 15 bases in between. Here the CDR3 DNA reads TGTGCCAGCAGAGACGCAGGGAGAGGTCAGCCCCAGCATTTT. The encoded protein is CASRDAGRGQPQHF.

This clonotype came up many times. The chain is built from TRBV12-3 or TRBV12-4 and TRBJ2-3, with D possibly matching TRBD2 (5 bases). The V gene lost 2 bases and the J gene lost 1 base, with 10 bases spanning the gap. This CDR3 region has 15 residues. The CDR3 coding sequence is TGTGCCAGCAGTTTACCCGGGATGGGCACAGATACGCAGTATTTT. Protein sequence: CASSLPGMGTDTQYF.

In this sample, this clonotype turned up many times. The gene calls are TRBV7-2 and TRBJ1-6, with D perhaps matching TRBD1 (6 bases). This CDR3 has 14 residues. Trimming cost V 1 base and J 9 bases, with 10 bases left between them. Germline V CDR1 and CDR2: SGHTA, FQGNSA. This CDR3 is CASSLDRVRSPLHF. CDR3 DNA sequence: TGTGCCAGCAGCTTAGACAGGGTCCGTTCACCCCTCCACTTT.

This clonotype was recorded at least ten times. The J gene is TRBJ2-7, the V gene TRBV27; the D gene is possibly TRBD1 (5 bases). Trimming took 2 bases from V and 2 from J, leaving 13 bases between them. The CDR3 extends over 15 amino acids. Germline CDR1 reads MNHEY; CDR2 reads SMNVEV (reference sequence). The CDR3 is CASSLGIGDAYEQYF. The CDR3 DNA follows: TGTGCCAGCAGTTTAGGAATAGGGGATGCCTACGAGCAGTACTTC.

The V gene is TRBV5-1, the J gene TRBJ2-3, with D uncertain. Germline-derived CDR1 and CDR2 are SGHRS and YFSETQ. This CDR3 spans 11 amino acids. V lost 5 bases and J lost 4, with 5 bases in between. Here the CDR3 DNA reads TGCGCCAGCAGATTGTCAGATACGCAGTATTTT. Its translation: CASRLSDTQYF.

This clonotype was seen many times. The junction differs from germline at one of its ends, possibly a read error. This sequence joins TRBV15 and TRBJ1-6, with 7 nucleotides matching TRBD1. CDR3 size: 16 residues. In germline, CDR1 is LNHNV, CDR2 YYDKDF (reference sequence). The CDR3 loop reads CATSRAMGTVNSPLNF. CDR3 nucleotide sequence: TGTGCCACCAGCAGGGCGATGGGGACAGTTAATTCACCCCTCAACTTT.

This clonotype was seen many times. The chain uses TRBV5-4 and TRBJ2-2, with TRBD1 matching over 8 bases. Trimming removed 5 bases from V and 4 bases from J; junction bases left unmatched: 4. CDR1 is SGHNT, CDR2 YYREEE, per germline (reference sequence). The length of the CDR3 is 14 residues. The chain's CDR3 is CASRFDRGTGELFF. The CDR3 DNA is TGTGCCAGCAGATTCGACAGGGGCACCGGGGAGCTGTTTTTT.

V usage is TRBV18 and J usage is TRBJ2-7; TRBD2 matches at 7 bases. The CDR3 sequence is 14 residues long. V lost 3 bases and J lost 6; bases outside the gene matches: 8. In germline, CDR1 is KGHSH, CDR2 LQKENI. The CDR3 coding sequence is TGTGCCAGCTCACCTGGCGGGAGTCCTACCGAGCAGTACTTC. This encodes CASSPGGSPTEQYF.

This clonotype showed up many times. The V call is TRBV5-1, the J call TRBJ2-1; D is uncertain. CDR1 is SGHRS, CDR2 YFSETQ, per germline. Trimming shortened V by 0 bases and J by 0 bases, and 4 bases separated the two germline ends. The CDR3 is made up of 14 amino acids. CDR3 in amino acids: CASSLEGSYNEQFF. In DNA form, the CDR3 reads TGCGCCAGCAGCTTGGAAGGCTCCTACAATGAGCAGTTCTTC.